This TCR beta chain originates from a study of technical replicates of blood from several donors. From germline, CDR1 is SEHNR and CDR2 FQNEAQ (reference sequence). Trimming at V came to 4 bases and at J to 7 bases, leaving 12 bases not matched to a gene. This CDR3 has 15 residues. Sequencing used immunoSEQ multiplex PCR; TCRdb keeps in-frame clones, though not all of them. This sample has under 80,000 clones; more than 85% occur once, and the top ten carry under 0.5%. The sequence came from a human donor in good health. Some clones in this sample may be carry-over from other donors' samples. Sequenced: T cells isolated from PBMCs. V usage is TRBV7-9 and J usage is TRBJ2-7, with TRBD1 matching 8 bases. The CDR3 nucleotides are TGTGCCAGCAGCTCCGACATCCTGACAGGGGCTGAGCAGTACTTC. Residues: CASSSDILTGAEQYF.